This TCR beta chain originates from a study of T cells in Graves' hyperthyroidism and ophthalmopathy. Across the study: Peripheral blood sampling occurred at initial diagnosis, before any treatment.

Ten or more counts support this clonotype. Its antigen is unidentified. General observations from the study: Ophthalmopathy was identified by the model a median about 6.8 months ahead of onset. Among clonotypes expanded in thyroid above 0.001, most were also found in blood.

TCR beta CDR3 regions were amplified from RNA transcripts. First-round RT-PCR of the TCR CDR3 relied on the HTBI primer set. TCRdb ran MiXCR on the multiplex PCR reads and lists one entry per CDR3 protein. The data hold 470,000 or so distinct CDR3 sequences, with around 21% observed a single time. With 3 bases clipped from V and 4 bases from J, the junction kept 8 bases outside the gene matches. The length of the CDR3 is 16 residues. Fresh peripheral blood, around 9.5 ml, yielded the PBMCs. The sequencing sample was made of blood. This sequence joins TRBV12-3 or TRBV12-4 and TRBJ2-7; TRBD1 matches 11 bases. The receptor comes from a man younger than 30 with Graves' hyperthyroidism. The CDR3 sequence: CASSFAGTGGRYEQYF. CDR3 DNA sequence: TGTGCCAGCAGTTTTGCCGGGACAGGGGGAAGGTACGAGCAGTACTTC.